This T cell receptor beta chain was obtained from a study of shared clonotypes between healthy human individuals. Looking at the study overall: Per-donor plates numbered three CD4 naive, three CD4 memory, two CD8 naive and one CD8 memory. Study results and caveats: With a few donors compared, 5% to 5.5% of naive CD4 clonotypes were shared.

Concerning this clone itself: Its antigen remains unidentified.

The assay ran at deep level. The table came from immunoSEQ multiplex PCR; TCRdb's copy has only in-frame clones and leaves some out. The sample comprises a few million clones, around 95% of which are singletons, and around 1.7% rests with the top ten. The CDR3 loop spans 16 amino acids. Germline V gene sequence: CDR1 SGHAT, CDR2 FQNNGV. Trimming cost V 6 bases and J 2 bases, with 18 bases left between them. In the naive CD8 group, cells lacked CD45RO and were positively selected for CCR7, so terminally differentiated effector memory CD45RA+ cells were left out. The chain is built from TRBV11-2 and TRBJ2-3; D perhaps matches TRBD2 (6 bases). The sequenced material came from naive CD8+ T cells from PBMCs. The sequence was obtained from a man in his late teens or twenties in good health. Some clones in this sample may be carry-over from other donors' samples. DNA for the CDR3: TGTGCCAGCAGGCCCAGGGTCGGGGGACCCACAGATACGCAGTATTTT. Amino acids: CASRPRVGGPTDTQYF.